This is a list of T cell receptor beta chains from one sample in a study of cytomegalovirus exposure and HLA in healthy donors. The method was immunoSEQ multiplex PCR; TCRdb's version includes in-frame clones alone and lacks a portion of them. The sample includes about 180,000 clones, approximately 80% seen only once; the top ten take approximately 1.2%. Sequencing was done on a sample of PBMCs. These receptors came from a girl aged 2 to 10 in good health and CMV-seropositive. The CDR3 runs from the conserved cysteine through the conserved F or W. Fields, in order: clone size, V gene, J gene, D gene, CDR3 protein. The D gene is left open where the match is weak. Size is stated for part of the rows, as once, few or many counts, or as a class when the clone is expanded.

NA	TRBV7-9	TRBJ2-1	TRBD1	CASSFRDRVFNEQFF
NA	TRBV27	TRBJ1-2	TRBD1	CASSSVGTGKLMLFGYTF
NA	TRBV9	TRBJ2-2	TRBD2	CASTLAANTGELFF
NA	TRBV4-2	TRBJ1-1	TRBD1	CASSLTGGSFAFF
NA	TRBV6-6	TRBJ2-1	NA	CASSYGSGSGGNEQFF
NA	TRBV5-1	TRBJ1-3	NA	CASSLSTGGNTIYF
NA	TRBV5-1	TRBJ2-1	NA	CASSLLGRDYNEQFF
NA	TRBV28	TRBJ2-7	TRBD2	CASSSSGSLGEQYF
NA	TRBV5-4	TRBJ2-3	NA	CASSRATDTQYF
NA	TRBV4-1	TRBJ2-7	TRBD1	CASSQRQGKDEQYF
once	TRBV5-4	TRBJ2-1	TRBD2	CASSREGLGNEQFF
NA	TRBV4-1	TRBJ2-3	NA	CASSPNTDTQYF
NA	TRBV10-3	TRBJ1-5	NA	CAISPQGPQPQHF
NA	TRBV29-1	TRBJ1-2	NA	CSVEKPLGEAAFLNNYGYTF
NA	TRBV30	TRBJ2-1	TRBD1	CASSTGGVEQLF
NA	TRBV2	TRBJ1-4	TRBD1	CASRHGQGFHSTNEKLFF
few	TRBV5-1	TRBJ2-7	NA	CASSLGRTYEQYF
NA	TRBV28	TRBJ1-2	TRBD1	CASSRVEGGQGALGYGYTF
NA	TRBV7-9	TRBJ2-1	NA	CASSGGGILVEQFF
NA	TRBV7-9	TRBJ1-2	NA	CASSSQGTANYGYTF
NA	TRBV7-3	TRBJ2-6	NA	CASSLTSSISGANVLTF
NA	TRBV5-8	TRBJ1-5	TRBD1	CASSFPGTGLNQPQHF
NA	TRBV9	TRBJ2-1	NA	CASSVVGAGLISYNEQFF
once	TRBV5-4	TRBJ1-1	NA	CASSSPGTRHNTEAFF
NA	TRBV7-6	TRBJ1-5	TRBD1	CASSFLSRGQGFNQPQHF
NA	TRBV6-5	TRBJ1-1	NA	CASRMDTWDTEAFF
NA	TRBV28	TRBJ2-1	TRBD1	CASSQIGTGRDNEQFF
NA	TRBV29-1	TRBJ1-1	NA	CSVEKVAAAEAFF
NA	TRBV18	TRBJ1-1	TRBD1	CASSPGQVNTEAFF
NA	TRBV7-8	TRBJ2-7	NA	CASSFSGGRDLTYEQYF
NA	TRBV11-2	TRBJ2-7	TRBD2	CASSFEAGGSYEQYF
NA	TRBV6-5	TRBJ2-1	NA	CASSSAGLRTEQFF
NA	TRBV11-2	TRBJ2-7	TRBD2	CASSLRTGRAGEQYF
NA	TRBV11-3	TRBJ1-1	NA	CASSLSGPGGHTEAFF
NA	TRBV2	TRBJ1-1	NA	CASSELNTEAFF
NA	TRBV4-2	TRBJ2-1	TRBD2	CASSPGNGRGVEQFF
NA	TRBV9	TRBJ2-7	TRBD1	CASSARTGDIGEQYF
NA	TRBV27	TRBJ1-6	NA	CASSFQGPGGYNSPLHF
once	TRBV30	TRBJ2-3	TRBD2	CAWSGKTSGGPDTQYF
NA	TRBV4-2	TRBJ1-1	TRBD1	CASSQETGDTEAFF
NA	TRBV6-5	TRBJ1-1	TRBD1	CASSYNRDRGDAFF
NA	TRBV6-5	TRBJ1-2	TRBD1	CASRKTGGGGYTF
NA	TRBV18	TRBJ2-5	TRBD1	CASSPGQGETQYF